This T cell receptor (beta chain) stems from a study of blood T cell repertoires in COVID-19 (dated by TCRdb to about 2020). Looking at the study overall: Samples from collaborators originated in the United States, Italy and Spain and spanned both the acute and convalescent phases of COVID-19. Samples came from the ongoing ImmuneRACE study (first 160 participants) plus 1,254 subjects from 6 global collaborators. The repertoires were released in a freely available public database intended as a resource for research on the immune response to SARS-CoV-2. Subjects who had been exposed to COVID-19, were actively infected with it, or had recovered from it provided the deeply sampled blood TCRbeta repertoires that made up the dataset. Nearly every sample came with metadata listing a de-identified subject ID, COVID-19 status, age in years and sex. Where HLA class I and class II types were available, the types were taken from metadata supplied by the sample provider, not from assay-based typing. The material from the prospective study consisted of cDNA or gDNA derived from T cells, B-cell-depleted T cells, or PBMCs.

V sheds 4 bases and J sheds 9 bases, leaving 17 bases between their ends. From the germline V gene, CDR1 is SGHRS and CDR2 is YFSETQ. From the cysteine up to the phenylalanine, the CDR3 has a length of 14 residues. Kept here is only the CDR3 DNA, which spans 42 bases and is read in frame from base 1. Remarks on this clone: The antigen this receptor binds is unknown. No much larger clone exists at a distance of one base, and base qualities are not known.

Broad study findings and their caveats: The amount of clinical and demographic metadata varied by source and participant and was provided uncurated.

TCRbeta CDR3 regions were amplified from genomic DNA by means of the immunoSEQ Assay, a bias-controlled multiplex PCR. Regarding the original processing steps: Within the assay, amplification of reference gene primers was used to estimate how many nucleated cells each sample contained. Sequence reads were collapsed and filtered to measure the absolute abundance of every unique TCRbeta CDR3 rearrangement. For each sample, productive Simpson clonality was calculated as the square root of Simpson's diversity index across productive rearrangements. Drawn from immuneACCESS, this table holds only the in-frame rearrangements with V and J called that TCRdb kept. Clones are partly lost; checked studies trace under half to an unresolved V gene and leave the rest unexplained. That table is the source of V, J and clone size, and D and trimming were worked out from the DNA. The table for this sample lists 190,000 or so clones; roughly 79% of them were counted only once. The biggest ten clones account for approximately 6.9% of the sample.

Collaborating institutions collected whole blood in K2EDTA tubes following their own protocols. For TCRbeta analysis, collaborator samples were shipped as frozen whole blood, as isolated PBMCs, or as DNA extracted from either sample type. The material sequenced was peripheral blood. The V and J genes are TRBV5-1 and TRBJ2-1; TRBD1 is possibly the D segment (6 matching bases). The sequence came from a human donor with acute or convalescent COVID-19. The donor label of this sample is uncertain. The encoded CDR3 is CASSLDPGRGEQFF. Read as DNA, the sequence is TGCGCCAGCAGCCTGGACCCCGGCAGGGGTGAGCAGTTCTTC. The variable domain in full, with residues beyond the CDR3 obtained from the reference TRBV5-1 and TRBJ2-1 genes, is KAGVTQTPRYLIKTRGQQVTLSCSPISGHRSVSWYQQTPGQGLQFLFEYFSETQRNKGNFPGRFSGRQFSNSRSEMNVSTLELGDSALYLCASSLDPGRGEQFFGPGTRLTVL.